The 20 T cell receptor beta chains given below trace back to one sample, sequenced in a study of cytomegalovirus exposure and HLA in healthy donors. Using immunoSEQ multiplex PCR, the repertoire was profiled, and TCRdb retains in-frame clones only, with some absent. The sample lists 120,000 or so clones; roughly 89% were seen once. The specimen was PBMCs. Receptor source: a woman between 18 and 29 years old in good health and CMV-seronegative.

This clone was counted between two and nine times. V is TRBV2 and J is TRBJ2-1, with 14 bases aligning to TRBD2. Per the germline V gene, CDR1 is SNHLY and CDR2 is FYNNEI. The CDR3 sequence is 15 residues long. V lost 5 bases to trimming and J lost 8 bases; unmatched junction nucleotides: 5. Here the CDR3 reads CASSQTSGRAHEQFF. The CDR3 region has the DNA TGTGCCAGCAGTCAGACTAGCGGGAGGGCCCATGAGCAGTTCTTC.

The chain joins TRBV11-2 to TRBJ2-7, with D tentatively TRBD2 (5 bases). In germline, CDR1 is SGHAT, CDR2 FQNNGV. Trimming removed 6 bases from V and 1 base from J, with 13 bases in between. This CDR3 contains 14 residues. CDR3 region: CASRKELESYEQYF. Written as DNA, the CDR3 is TGTGCCAGCAGAAAAGAACTAGAATCCTACGAGCAGTACTTC.

The gene calls are TRBV15 and TRBJ1-2; tentatively, D is TRBD1 (6 bases). With 0 bases removed from V and 4 bases from J, the gap between germline ends came to 12 bases. The CDR3 is made up of 15 amino acids. Germline CDR1 LNHNV, CDR2 YYDKDF (reference sequence). The DNA for the CDR3 is TGTGCCACCAGCAGAGATTTGCAGGGGACCTATGGCTACACCTTC. It is translated as CATSRDLQGTYGYTF. Supplemented by reference TRBV15 and TRBJ1-2, the full variable domain reads DAMVIQNPRYQVTQFGKPVTLSCSQTLNHNVMYWYQQKSSQAPKLLFHYYDKDFNNEADTPDNFQSRRPNTSFCFLDIRSPGLGDTAMYLCATSRDLQGTYGYTFGSGTRLTVV.

This chain joins TRBV27 and TRBJ1-5; the match to TRBD1 covers 7 bases. CDR3 size: 14 residues. Losses at the gene ends were 7 bases for V and 6 bases for J; bases not matched to a gene: 9. Germline values: CDR1 MNHEY, CDR2 SMNVEV (reference sequence). The CDR3 DNA follows: TGTGCCAGCATGGCGACAGGGTATGTTCAGCCCCAGCATTTT. This codes for CASMATGYVQPQHF.

This clone was seen a few times. V usage is TRBV5-6 and J usage is TRBJ2-1, with 8 bases identical to TRBD1. Germline V lookup: CDR1 SGHDT, CDR2 YYEEEE. CDR3 length: 13 amino acids. V lost 5 bases, J lost 6 bases, and 4 bases stayed unmatched. CDR3 in DNA: TGTGCCAGCAGAAATACAGGGGGCAATGAGCAGTTCTTC. Amino acid sequence: CASRNTGGNEQFF.

This clone was detected many times. The J gene is TRBJ1-1, the V gene TRBV9; TRBD1 is a possible D gene (5 bases). The CDR3 loop spans 13 amino acids. The germline V gene encodes CDR1 SGDLS and CDR2 YYNGEE. The ends were cut back, 1 base at V and 3 bases at J, with 7 bases in the middle. CDR3 DNA: TGTGCCAGCAGCGTAATACAGGACACTGAAGCTTTCTTT. It specifies CASSVIQDTEAFF.

The chain carries TRBV6-5 and TRBJ2-2, with no clear D. Trimming took off 5 bases at V and 2 bases at J, with 12 bases between the two ends. The CDR3 sequence is 15 residues long. Germline CDR1 and CDR2: MNHEY and SVGAGI. The CDR3 reads CASSKLDFNTGELFF. CDR3 bases: TGTGCCAGCAGTAAATTAGATTTCAACACCGGGGAGCTGTTTTTT.

The CDR3 nucleotides are TGTGCCAGCAGCGTTCATCTTGGGACTTCAATCGGGGAGCTGTTTTTT. Protein product: CASSVHLGTSIGELFF. The chain recombines TRBV9 with TRBJ2-2; a weak D match, TRBD2 (6 bases). V shed 2 bases and J shed 7 bases, with 18 bases lying between them. Germline loops: CDR1 SGDLS, CDR2 YYNGEE. The length of the CDR3 is 16 residues.

V gene TRBV5-6 combines with J gene TRBJ2-3, with D perhaps TRBD1 (6 bases). Trimming removed 3 bases at V and 2 bases at J, with 19 bases between. The germline V gene encodes CDR1 SGHDT and CDR2 YYEEEE. CDR3 length equals 17 residues. CDR3 bases: TGTGCCAGCAGCTCCAACAGGCAGGGGCCGGACACAGATACGCAGTATTTT. Protein sequence: CASSSNRQGPDTDTQYF.

This clone was seen just once. The V call is TRBV15, the J call TRBJ1-5; D perhaps matches TRBD1 (5 bases). The CDR3 spans 14 residues. The germline V and J ends were trimmed by 3 bases and 5 bases, with 11 bases remaining between them. CDR1 is LNHNV, CDR2 YYDKDF, per germline (reference sequence). The DNA of the CDR3 is TGTGCCACCAGCAGTTCCCAAGGGGATCAGCCCCAGCATTTT. As protein: CATSSSQGDQPQHF. The full variable domain, rest sourced from reference TRBV15 and TRBJ1-5, is DAMVIQNPRYQVTQFGKPVTLSCSQTLNHNVMYWYQQKSSQAPKLLFHYYDKDFNNEADTPDNFQSRRPNTSFCFLDIRSPGLGDTAMYLCATSSSQGDQPQHFGDGTRLSIL.

This clone has just one count. The chain carries TRBV6-5 and TRBJ2-1; TRBD2 matches at 7 bases. Losses at the gene ends were 7 bases for V and 7 bases for J; bases not matched to a gene: 10. The CDR3 has 14 amino acids. Germline V gene lookup returns CDR1 MNHEY and CDR2 SVGAGI. CDR3 protein: CASTNTLRENEQFF. The DNA for the CDR3 is TGTGCCAGCACCAATACCTTGCGGGAGAATGAGCAGTTCTTC.

The rearrangement joins TRBV5-6 to TRBJ2-7; 7 bases match TRBD1. Germline V gives CDR1 SGHDT, CDR2 YYEEEE. V trimming: 2 bases; J trimming: 4 bases; junction bases outside the gene matches: 12. The CDR3 runs 16 residues. In DNA form, the CDR3 reads TGTGCCAGCAGCTTAACCCGGGACAGCAGAGGTTACGAGCAGTACGTC. This codes for CASSLTRDSRGYEQYV.

The rearrangement uses TRBV11-2 and TRBJ2-3; no definite D call. This CDR3 contains 14 residues. V lost 3 bases to trimming and J lost 3 bases, with 10 bases between them. CDR1 is SGHAT, CDR2 FQNNGV, per germline. The CDR3 spells CASSFGLETDTQYF. Written as DNA, the CDR3 is TGTGCCAGCAGCTTCGGCCTAGAGACAGATACGCAGTATTTT.

This chain uses TRBV2 with TRBJ2-3; TRBD2 aligns across 8 bases. The trim removed 4 bases at V and 2 bases at J, leaving 8 bases unmatched. CDR3 size: 16 residues. Germline V gives CDR1 SNHLY, CDR2 FYNNEI. Written as DNA, the CDR3 is TGTGCCAGCAGTGTTTTCTCGGGGGGGCTCACAGATACGCAGTATTTT. It codes for CASSVFSGGLTDTQYF.

V gene TRBV29-1 combines with J gene TRBJ2-1; the match to TRBD1 covers 9 bases. Germline V gene lookup returns CDR1 SQVTM and CDR2 ANQGSEA. V shed 6 bases, J shed 1 base, and the junction held 4 bases outside the gene matches. The CDR3 extends over 14 amino acids. The CDR3, as DNA: TGCAGCGTCGATGGACAGGGGTCCTACAATGAGCAGTTCTTC. Residues: CSVDGQGSYNEQFF.

This chain links TRBV6-5 with TRBJ2-1, with D maybe TRBD2 (6 bases). CDR1 is MNHEY, CDR2 SVGAGI, per germline. The CDR3 covers 16 residues. Trimming stripped 0 bases from V and 2 bases from J, with 11 bases between. CDR3: CASSYSPGEAYNEQFF. CDR3 in DNA: TGTGCCAGCAGTTACTCCCCGGGAGAGGCCTACAATGAGCAGTTCTTC.

This CDR3 reads CAISESSREAFF. For the CDR3, the DNA is TGTGCCATCAGTGAGTCGAGTCGGGAAGCTTTCTTT. V is TRBV10-3 and J is TRBJ1-1; D is undetermined. From germline, CDR1 is ENHRY and CDR2 SYGVKD. Trimming removed 0 bases from V and 8 bases from J, with 7 bases in between. This CDR3 is 12 amino acids long.

The gene calls are TRBV6-1 and TRBJ2-5, with 13 bases that match TRBD2. This CDR3 spans 15 amino acids. With V trimmed by 6 bases and J by 4 bases, 5 bases remained unmatched. CDR1 and CDR2 (germline): MNHNS, SASEGT. The CDR3 protein is CASRLLAGGLETQYF. DNA for the CDR3: TGTGCCAGCAGGTTACTAGCGGGGGGGCTAGAGACCCAGTACTTC.

The genes are TRBV14 and TRBJ2-2; D is unclear. The germline CDR1 and CDR2 sequences are SGHDN and FVKESK. The CDR3 is 13 amino acids. V was trimmed by 2 bases and J by 3 bases, leaving 4 bases between them. The CDR3 DNA is TGTGCCAGCAGCCAACGGGACACCGGGGAGCTGTTTTTT. Translating it yields CASSQRDTGELFF.

The CDR3 coding sequence is TGTGCCAGCAGCGCCGGGACAAATCAAGAGACCCAGTACTTC. It specifies CASSAGTNQETQYF. The chain recombines TRBV5-4 with TRBJ2-5; a weak D match, TRBD1 (6 bases). Germline V CDR1 and CDR2: SGHNT, YYREEE (reference sequence). The V gene lost 4 bases and the J gene lost 2 bases, with 12 bases spanning the gap. The CDR3 contains 14 residues.